Below, one T cell receptor beta chain is given with its context. What it recognizes is unknown. RNA in amounts of roughly 0.45 to 1 ug was reverse transcribed with random hexamers. The immunoSEQ assay covered 54 Vbeta and 13 Jbeta segments for CDR3. TCRdb reprocessed the immunoSEQ multiplex PCR reads with MiXCR, giving one entry per CDR3 protein. The sample holds 190,000 or so distinct CDR3 sequences, about 96% seen once. This sample stems from a study of CD8 T cells in Susac syndrome. Study results and caveats: Regarding the TCR sequencing and HLA analysis, the study admitted that a relatively small number of individuals were involved.

High-throughput TCR beta sequencing covered peripheral CD8+ and CD4+ T cells. TEMRA cells underwent FACS enrichment and CD8+ and CD4+ T cells underwent negative isolation. This TCR was sampled from a human donor with multiple sclerosis. Material: CD4+ T cells from PBMCs.

The CDR3, as DNA: TGTGCCACCAGTGGTTCCTGGCCCCAAGGTGGCTACACCTTC. Translation: CATSGSWPQGGYTF. V usage is TRBV24-1 and J usage is TRBJ1-2, with D uncertain. Germline CDR1 and CDR2: KGHDR and SFDVKD. CDR3 length: 14 residues. V was shortened by 5 bases and J by 7 bases, with 16 bases between the two germline ends.